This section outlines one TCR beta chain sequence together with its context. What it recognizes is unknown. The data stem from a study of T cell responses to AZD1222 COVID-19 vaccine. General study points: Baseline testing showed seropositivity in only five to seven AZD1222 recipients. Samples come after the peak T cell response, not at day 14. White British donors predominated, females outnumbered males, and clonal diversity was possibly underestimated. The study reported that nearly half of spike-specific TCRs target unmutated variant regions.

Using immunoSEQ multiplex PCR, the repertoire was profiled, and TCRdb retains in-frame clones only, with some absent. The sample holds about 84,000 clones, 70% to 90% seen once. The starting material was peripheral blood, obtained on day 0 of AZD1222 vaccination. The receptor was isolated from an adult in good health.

The CDR3 sequence is CASSYVAGGTGELFF. In DNA, the CDR3 is TGTGCCAGCAGTTACGTGGCGGGAGGAACCGGGGAGCTGTTTTTT. The chain recombines TRBV6-5 with TRBJ2-2, with 8 bases identical to TRBD2. The germline V gene has CDR1 MNHEY and CDR2 SVGAGI. This CDR3 spans 15 amino acids. The trim removed 2 bases at V and 5 bases at J, leaving 4 bases unmatched.